This T cell receptor (beta chain) was obtained from a study of T cell responses to AZD1222 COVID-19 vaccine. Overall study results and limits: Donor demographics were predominantly white British with a female majority; clonal diversity may be underestimated.

The CDR3 totals 15 residues. Germline values: CDR1 SGHNT, CDR2 YYREEE (reference sequence). V dropped 4 bases and J dropped 0 bases, with 8 bases sitting between them. Samples with a second dose at about 4 or about 12 weeks were pooled together. Profiled with immunoSEQ multiplex PCR; TCRdb holds only in-frame clones, not every one. Altogether nearly 110,000 clones are present, nearly 90% being singletons, with the ten largest covering about 5%. This clone was counted once. Its target is unknown. The V gene is TRBV5-4, the J gene TRBJ2-6; D could derive from TRBD1 or TRBD2 (5 bases each). This specimen was peripheral blood, taken 28 days after the second AZD1222 dose. This sequence originates from an adult who received the AZD1222 COVID-19 vaccine. The CDR3 loop is CASSPGTSGANVLTF. The CDR3 nucleotides are TGTGCCAGCAGCCCAGGGACCTCTGGGGCCAACGTCCTGACTTTC.